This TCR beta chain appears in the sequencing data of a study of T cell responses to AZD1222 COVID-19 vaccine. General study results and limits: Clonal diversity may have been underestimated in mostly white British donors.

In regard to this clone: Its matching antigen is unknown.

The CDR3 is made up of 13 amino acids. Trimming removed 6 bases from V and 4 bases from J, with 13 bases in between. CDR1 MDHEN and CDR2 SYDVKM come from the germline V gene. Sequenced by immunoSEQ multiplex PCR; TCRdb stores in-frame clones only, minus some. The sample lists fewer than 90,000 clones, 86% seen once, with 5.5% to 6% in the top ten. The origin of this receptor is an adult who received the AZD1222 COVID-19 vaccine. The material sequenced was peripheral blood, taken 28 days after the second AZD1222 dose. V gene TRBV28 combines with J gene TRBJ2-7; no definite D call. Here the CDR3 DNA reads TGTGCCAGCAGCTCGACGGTACCTTACGAGCAGTACTTC. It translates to CASSSTVPYEQYF.